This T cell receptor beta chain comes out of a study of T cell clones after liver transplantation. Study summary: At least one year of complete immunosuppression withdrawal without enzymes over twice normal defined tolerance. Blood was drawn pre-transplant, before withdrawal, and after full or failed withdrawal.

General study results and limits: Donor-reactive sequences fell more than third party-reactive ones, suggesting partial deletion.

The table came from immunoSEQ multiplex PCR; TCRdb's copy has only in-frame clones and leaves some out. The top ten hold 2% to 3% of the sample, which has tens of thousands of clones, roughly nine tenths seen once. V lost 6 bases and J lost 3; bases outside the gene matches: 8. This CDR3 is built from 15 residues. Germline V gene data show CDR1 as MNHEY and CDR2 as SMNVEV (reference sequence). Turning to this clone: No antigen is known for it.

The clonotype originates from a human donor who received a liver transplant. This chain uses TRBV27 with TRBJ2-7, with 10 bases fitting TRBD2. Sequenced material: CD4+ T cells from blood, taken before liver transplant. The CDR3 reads CASRIGLAGVYEQYF. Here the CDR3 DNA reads TGTGCCAGCAGAATTGGGCTAGCGGGAGTCTACGAGCAGTACTTC.